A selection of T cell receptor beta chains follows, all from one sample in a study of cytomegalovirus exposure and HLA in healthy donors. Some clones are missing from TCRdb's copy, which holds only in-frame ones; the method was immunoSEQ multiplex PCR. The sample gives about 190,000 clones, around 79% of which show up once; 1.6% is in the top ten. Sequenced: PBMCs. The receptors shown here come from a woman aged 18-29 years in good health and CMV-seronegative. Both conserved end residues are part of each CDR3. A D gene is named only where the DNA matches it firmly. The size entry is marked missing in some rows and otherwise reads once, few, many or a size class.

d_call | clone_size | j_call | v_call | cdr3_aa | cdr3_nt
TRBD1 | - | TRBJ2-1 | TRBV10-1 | CASSESSGTGWKNEQFF | TGCGCCAGCAGTGAAAGTTCGGGGACAGGGTGGAAAAATGAGCAGTTCTTC
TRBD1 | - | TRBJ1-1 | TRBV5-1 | CASSLAAGQGRTSDTEAFF | TGCGCCAGCAGCTTGGCCGCGGGACAGGGGAGGACCTCCGACACTGAAGCTTTCTTT
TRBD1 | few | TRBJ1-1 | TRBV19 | CASSIETGGLTEAFF | TGTGCCAGTAGTATAGAAACAGGGGGGCTCACTGAAGCTTTCTTT
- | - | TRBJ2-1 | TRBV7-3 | CASSLTRPQVYNEQFF | TGTGCCAGCAGCTTAACACGTCCCCAGGTCTACAATGAGCAGTTCTTC
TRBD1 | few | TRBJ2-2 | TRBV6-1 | CASSDGTGAGELFF | TGTGCCAGCAGTGACGGGACAGGGGCCGGGGAGCTGTTTTTT
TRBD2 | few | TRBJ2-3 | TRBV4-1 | CASSQAAGDDTDTQYF | TGCGCCAGCAGCCAAGCCGCGGGAGATGACACAGATACGCAGTATTTT
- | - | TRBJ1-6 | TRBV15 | CATSRDNRYNSPLHF | TGTGCCACCAGCAGAGATAACAGATATAATTCACCCCTCCACTTT
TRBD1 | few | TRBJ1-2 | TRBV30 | CACYRDRTKSNYGYTF | TGTGCCTGCTACCGGGACAGAACGAAGAGCAACTATGGCTACACCTTC
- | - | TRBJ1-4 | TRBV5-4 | CASSAGTPSWSEKLFF | TGTGCCAGCAGCGCTGGGACACCATCATGGAGTGAAAAACTGTTTTTT
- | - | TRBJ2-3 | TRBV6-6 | CASSSTILSADTQYF | TGTGCCAGCAGTTCCACGATCCTATCCGCAGATACGCAGTATTTT
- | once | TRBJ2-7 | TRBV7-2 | CASSQAGLASYEQYF | TGTGCCAGCAGCCAGGCCGGGCTAGCCAGCTACGAGCAGTACTTC
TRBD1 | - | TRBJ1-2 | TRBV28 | CASSTDRANYGYTF | TGTGCCAGCAGTACGGACAGGGCCAACTATGGCTACACCTTC
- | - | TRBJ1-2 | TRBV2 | CASSQGRGYGYTF | TGTGCCAGCAGTCAGGGTCGCGGCTATGGCTACACCTTC
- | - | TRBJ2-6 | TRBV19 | CASSSTGSGANVLTF | TGTGCCAGTAGTTCCACAGGATCTGGGGCCAACGTCCTGACTTTC
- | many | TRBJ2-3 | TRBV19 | CASTKGATDTQYF | TGTGCCAGTACTAAAGGGGCCACAGATACGCAGTATTTT
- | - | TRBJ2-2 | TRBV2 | CASSALAHGELFF | TGTGCCAGCAGTGCGTTAGCCCACGGGGAGCTGTTTTTT
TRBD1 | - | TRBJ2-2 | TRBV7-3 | CASSYRGEASTGELFF | TGTGCCAGCAGCTACAGGGGGGAAGCGAGCACCGGGGAGCTGTTTTTT
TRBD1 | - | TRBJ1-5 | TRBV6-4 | CASRWDRYSNQPQHF | TGTGCCAGCAGATGGGACAGGTATAGCAATCAGCCCCAGCATTTT
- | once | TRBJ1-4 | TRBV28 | CASSLSEGKLFF | TGTGCCAGCAGTTTATCGGAGGGTAAACTGTTTTTT
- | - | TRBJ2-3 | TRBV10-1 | CASIQGPDTQYF | TGCGCCAGCATACAGGGTCCAGATACGCAGTATTTT
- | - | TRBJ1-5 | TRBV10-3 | CAISEGGDQPQHF | TGTGCCATCAGTGAGGGGGGGGATCAGCCCCAGCATTTT
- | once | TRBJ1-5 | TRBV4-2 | CASSQDPSGWSNQPQHF | TGTGCCAGCAGCCAAGATCCTTCGGGGTGGAGCAATCAGCCCCAGCATTTT
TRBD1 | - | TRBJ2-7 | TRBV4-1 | CASRFTGDTREQYF | TGCGCCAGCAGGTTCACAGGGGATACCAGGGAGCAGTACTTC
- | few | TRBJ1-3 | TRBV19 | CASSTGASGNTIYF | TGTGCCAGTAGTACAGGGGCCTCTGGAAACACCATATATTTT
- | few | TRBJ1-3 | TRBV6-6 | CASSYSNPGRTYF | TGTGCCAGCAGTTACTCGAATCCAGGGCGAACATATTTT
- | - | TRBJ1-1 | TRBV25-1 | CASSGEGAYTEAFF | TGTGCCAGCAGTGGAGAAGGGGCGTACACTGAAGCTTTCTTT
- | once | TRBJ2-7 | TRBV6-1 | CASSGMGSIYEQYF | TGTGCCAGCAGTGGAATGGGGAGCATCTACGAGCAGTACTTC
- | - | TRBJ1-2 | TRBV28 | CASGQENREGGYTF | TGTGCCAGCGGGCAAGAGAACAGGGAAGGCGGCTACACCTTC
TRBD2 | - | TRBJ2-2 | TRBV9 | CASGLAGGGELFF | TGTGCCAGTGGACTAGCGGGGGGCGGGGAGCTGTTTTTT
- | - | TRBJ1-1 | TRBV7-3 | CASSQEADTEAFF | TGTGCCAGCAGTCAGGAGGCTGACACTGAAGCTTTCTTT
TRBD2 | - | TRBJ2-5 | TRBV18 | CASSPLPPSGKETQYF | TGTGCCAGCTCACCACTCCCCCCTAGCGGGAAAGAGACCCAGTACTTC
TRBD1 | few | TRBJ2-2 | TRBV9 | CASSVGPGGTGELFF | TGTGCCAGCAGCGTAGGGCCAGGGGGCACCGGGGAGCTGTTTTTT
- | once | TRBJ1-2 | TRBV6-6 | CASSYFGQYYGYTF | TGTGCCAGCAGTTATTTTGGACAGTACTATGGCTACACCTTC
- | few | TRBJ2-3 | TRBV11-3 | CASSAMTSDTQYF | TGTGCCAGCAGCGCGATGACATCAGATACGCAGTATTTT
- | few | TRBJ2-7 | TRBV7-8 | CASSSPDRLGYEQYF | TGTGCCAGCAGCTCTCCTGACAGGCTGGGCTACGAGCAGTACTTC
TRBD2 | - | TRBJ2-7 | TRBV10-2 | CASTGAGGGYEQYF | TGCGCCAGCACTGGAGCGGGAGGAGGCTACGAGCAGTACTTC
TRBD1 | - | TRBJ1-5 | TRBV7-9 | CASSLLGTGDQPQHF | TGTGCCAGCAGCTTACTCGGGACAGGGGATCAGCCCCAGCATTTT
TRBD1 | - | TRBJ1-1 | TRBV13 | CASSSAQRGTASNTEAFF | TGTGCCAGCAGCTCCGCTCAACGCGGGACAGCAAGCAACACTGAAGCTTTCTTT
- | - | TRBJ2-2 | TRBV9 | CASSLDSSNTGELFF | TGTGCCAGCAGCCTGGACAGTTCTAACACCGGGGAGCTGTTTTTT
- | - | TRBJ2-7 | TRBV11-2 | CASSLEGGGGYEQYF | TGTGCCAGCAGCTTAGAAGGGGGGGGAGGGTACGAGCAGTACTTC
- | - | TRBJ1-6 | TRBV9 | CASNSGDTGSGSPLHF | TGTGCCAGCAATTCAGGGGACACCGGCTCGGGGTCACCCCTCCACTTT
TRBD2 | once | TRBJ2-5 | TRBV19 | CASRLAGAPRPQYF | TGTGCCAGTAGACTAGCGGGGGCTCCAAGGCCCCAGTACTTC
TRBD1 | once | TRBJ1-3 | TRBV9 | CASSKGQDGNTIYF | TGTGCCAGCAGCAAGGGACAGGACGGAAACACCATATATTTT
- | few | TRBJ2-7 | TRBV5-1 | CASSFQGNYEQYF | TGCGCCAGCAGCTTCCAGGGGAACTACGAGCAGTACTTC
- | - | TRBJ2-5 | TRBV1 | CTSSRPGGTYQETQYF | TGCACCAGCAGCCGTCCCGGGGGGACCTACCAAGAGACCCAGTACTTC
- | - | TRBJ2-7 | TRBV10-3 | CAISAGLEQYF | TGTGCCATCAGTGCAGGACTCGAGCAGTACTTC
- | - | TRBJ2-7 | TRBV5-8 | CASSLAPGSTYEQYF | TGTGCCAGCAGCTTGGCGCCAGGAAGTACCTACGAGCAGTACTTC